The 3 T cell receptor beta chains presented below share a single source sample, sequenced in a study of cytomegalovirus exposure and HLA in healthy donors. Sequencing was performed with immunoSEQ multiplex PCR; in TCRdb, only in-frame clones are kept and a portion is missing. Altogether fewer than 250,000 clones are present, around four fifths being singletons, with the ten largest covering about 6%. The sequencing input was PBMCs. Receptors were obtained from a woman aged 18-29 years in good health and CMV-seronegative.

The rearrangement links TRBV28 to TRBJ1-2, with 9 positions matching TRBD1. Trimming at V came to 5 bases and at J to 4 bases, leaving 2 bases not matched to a gene. The CDR3 contains 13 residues. Germline CDR1 reads MDHEN; CDR2 reads SYDVKM. CDR3 loop: CASSRDRAYGYTF. CDR3 sequence (DNA): TGTGCCAGCAGTCGGGACAGGGCCTATGGCTACACCTTC.

The gene calls are TRBV5-1 and TRBJ1-2; D not certain. The CDR3 spans 14 residues. Trimming removed 0 bases from V and 3 bases from J, with 9 bases in between. Germline CDR1 reads SGHRS; CDR2 reads YFSETQ. The CDR3 region is CASSLAVGDYGYTF. The CDR3 DNA reads as TGCGCCAGCAGCTTGGCCGTCGGCGACTATGGCTACACCTTC.

This clone has a single count. The gene calls are TRBV4-1 and TRBJ2-6; D is possibly TRBD1 (6 bases). V was trimmed by 4 bases and J by 0 bases, leaving 16 bases between them. This CDR3 has 18 amino acids. CDR1 is MGHRA, CDR2 YSYEKL, per germline. CDR3 sequence reads: CASSPEGTPISGANVLTF. For the CDR3, the DNA is TGCGCCAGCAGCCCCGAAGGGACACCTATCTCTGGGGCCAACGTCCTGACTTTC.